One TCR beta chain is described in this entry. The target of this receptor is not known. One base away there is no much larger clone; base qualities are not given. This entry belongs to a study of shared clonotypes between healthy human individuals (dated by TCRdb to 2019 to 2021). Looking at the study overall: Two women and a few men aged 18 to 49 years were included in the cohort. For each donor, CD4 naive and CD4 memory were each run on three plates, CD8 naive on two plates, and CD8 memory on one plate. The study deeply sequenced blood TCR repertoires of roughly five healthy adults to estimate repertoire size and the extent of clonotype sharing between individuals. Libraries were prepared and TCR repertoires were sequenced by different laboratories using diverse techniques, in order to increase sequencing depth and limit assay-specific biases. Each donor's leukapheresis produced roughly between roughly 0.94 and 9.5 billion PBMCs. Broader findings and caveats from the paper: Naive subsets generally had larger estimated clonotype richness than memory subsets did. Based on pairwise subsampling, the degree of clonotype sharing among donors was expected to be affected by sequencing depth. Even with the large sequencing depth, rarefaction of the sorted-subset datasets indicated that sequencing was incomplete. The genetic and exposure-history diversity represented was limited by the small number of donors. When several donors were compared, the shared fraction of clonotypes was about 5% for naive CD4, around 3.5% for naive CD8, 2.3% for memory CD4, and around 0.37% for memory CD8. Only blood was sampled, and tissue TCR repertoires likely differ from those in blood. Higher generation probabilities were observed for clonotypes shared by all four sorted-subset donors than for non-shared clonotypes.

The cysteine opens and the phenylalanine closes a CDR3 of 17 amino acids. Only CDR3 DNA is held: 51 bases, read in frame from base 1. V is pared back by 5 bases and J by 0 bases, with 17 bases lying between the germline termini. The CDR1 and CDR2 encoded by the germline V gene (reference sequence) are SEHNR and FQNEAQ. Using the deep immunoSEQ assay, multiplex PCR amplified TCR CDR3 regions from genomic DNA. For each cell subset, the extracted genomic DNA was distributed evenly across all wells of several immunoSEQ 96-well plates, and each plate served as one replicate. For sorted subsets, roughly 200 ng genomic DNA, equal to 30,000 to 35,000 T cell genomes, was loaded into each replicate PCR. The purified libraries were quantified using a Qubit 3.0 fluorometer, sized with a Bioanalyzer 2100, and then quantified again using the KAPA Library Quantification kit. A separate single-read 150-cycle Illumina NextSeq 550 flow cell was used to sequence each immunoSEQ 96-well plate. In the paper's pipeline: Because the immunoSEQ output included only junctional sequences and no quality scores, the filtering could not be the same as the filtering used for full-length reads. Sequences were annotated with PyIR, a Python wrapper for IgBLAST v1.9, and V/J genes and CDR3 were assigned using IMGT germline references. Reads with weak V/J assignments (E-value above 1e-6), missing CDR3, stop codons, out-of-frame junctions, or ambiguous translated residues were removed. V3J clonotypes were defined as sequences sharing the same inferred V gene, J gene, and CDR3 amino acid sequence. Percentage overlap between repertoires was calculated by dividing the number of shared unique clonotypes by the size of the smaller repertoire. RTK rarefaction, the Chao1 estimator, and Recon v2.1 estimates of unobserved clonotypes were used to assess repertoire richness. Generation probabilities were computed with OLGA for all TCRbeta clonotypes obtained by the gDNA method from a few donors. TCRdb's version of the immuneACCESS table is confined to in-frame rearrangements and falls short of the full clone set. An unresolved V gene accounts for under half of the shortfall where checked; the remainder is of unknown origin. Clonal size and the V and J genes are those of that table, whereas D and trimming came from the DNA. This sample gives about 590,000 clones in total; less than 97% of them show up just once. The ten largest clones represent roughly 0.1% of the sample.

CD8 naive samples were CD45RO-negative cells positively selected for CCR7, giving a CD45RA+CCR7+ population that excluded TemRA cells. The donors were healthy, HIV-negative adults with no recently reported acute infections or vaccinations. Every donor was a Caucasian adult living in Nashville, Tennessee, USA. After blood collection by leukapheresis, PBMCs were isolated using Ficoll-Histopaque density gradient centrifugation and then cryopreserved in the vapor phase of liquid nitrogen. Analytical flow cytometry was used to check the purity and quantity of each magnetically sorted T cell population. Each sorted fraction had its genomic DNA isolated and then quantified by UV absorbance on a Nanodrop 2000c.

Sequencing was done on a sample of naive CD8+ T cells sorted from blood. Reading the label with the study, this specimen's cell subset or site is: CD45RA+CCR7+. The sequence was collected from a woman under 40 in good health. This sequence uses TRBV7-9 and TRBJ2-1, with TRBD1 tentatively as D gene (5 bases match). The nucleotide sequence is given as TGTGCCAGCAGCCCTCGTTGGGGCCCTAGCTCCTACAATGAGCAGTTCTTC. Its amino acids are CASSPRWGPSSYNEQFF. Joined to the reference TRBV7-9 and TRBJ2-1 proteins, this CDR3 gives the full variable domain: DTGVSQNPRHKITKRGQNVTFRCDPISEHNRLYWYRQTLGQGPEFLTYFQNEAQLEKSRLLSDRFSAERPKGSFSTLEIQRTEQGDSAMYLCASSPRWGPSSYNEQFFGPGTRLTVL.